These 27 T cell receptor beta chains were sequenced from one sample in a study of spatial heterogeneity in lung cancer. Time point denoted: sample taken at primary tumor resection. Unsorted whole RNA from tumor, nontumor lung or frozen PBMC underwent sequencing. Using its own MiXCR run on the 5' RACE reads, TCRdb lists one record per CDR3 protein. The table includes more than 75,000 distinct CDR3 sequences, over 9.5% detected once. This sample comprised PBMCs, obtained at surgery. The receptor source for this set is a male donor with early-stage non-small cell lung cancer.

The chain is built from TRBV9 and TRBJ1-3; weak D call: TRBD1 (5 bases). Germline CDR1 SGDLS, CDR2 YYNGEE. The CDR3 length is 18 residues. V was cut by 0 bases and J by 0 bases, with 16 bases left in between. CDR3 region: CASSVEDNRFYSGNTIYF. The CDR3 region has the DNA TGTGCCAGCAGCGTAGAGGATAACAGGTTCTACTCTGGAAACACCATATATTTT.

Here the CDR3 DNA reads TGTGCCAGCAGTTATGCGGGAGGGACCTCCGAGCAGTATTTT. Protein product: CASSYAGGTSEQYF. The V call is TRBV6-5, the J call TRBJ2-3, with TRBD2 matching over 9 bases. The V and J ends lost 3 bases and 11 bases, in that order; junction bases with no gene match: 9. The CDR3 is made up of 14 amino acids. Germline-derived CDR1 and CDR2 are MNHEY and SVGAGI.

The chain joins TRBV30 to TRBJ1-5; D unresolved. The V gene's germline CDR1 is GTSNPN and CDR2 SVGIG (reference sequence). The CDR3 covers 15 residues. V was trimmed by 1 base and J by 0 bases, leaving 10 bases between them. The CDR3 is CAWSAGRLSNQPQHF. The CDR3 DNA reads as TGTGCCTGGAGTGCGGGCAGGCTTAGCAATCAGCCCCAGCATTTT.

This clonotype was counted at least ten times. The chain employs TRBV12-3 or TRBV12-4 and TRBJ1-4, with D maybe TRBD1 (5 bases). This CDR3 has 13 residues. V lost 5 bases and J lost 8, with 12 bases in between. The CDR3 region has the DNA TGTGCCAGCAGTGGGACCGAGAGGGAAAAACTGTTTTTT. Its protein product is CASSGTEREKLFF.

In this sample, this clonotype turned up a few times. The chain recombines TRBV14 with TRBJ1-2; D is uncertain. The germline gives CDR1 SGHDN, CDR2 FVKESK. The CDR3 runs 15 residues. Trimming stripped 2 bases from V and 2 bases from J, with 12 bases between. The CDR3 region has the DNA TGTGCCAGCAGCCAATGGACCGATTGGAACTATGGCTACACCTTC. Translation: CASSQWTDWNYGYTF.

This clonotype was detected ten times or more. This chain links TRBV29-1 with TRBJ2-7, with 7 bases aligning to TRBD1. The germline gives CDR1 SQVTM, CDR2 ANQGSEA. Germline trimming cut 5 bases from V and 3 bases from J; bases unmatched to any gene: 4. This CDR3 has 12 amino acids. This CDR3 reads CSVRTGFYEQYF. The CDR3 nucleotides are TGCAGCGTTAGGACAGGTTTCTACGAGCAGTACTTC.

J is TRBJ2-7 and V is TRBV18; a weak D match, TRBD2 (5 bases). This CDR3 is built from 13 residues. V was clipped by 3 bases and J by 5 bases, with 11 bases between them. Per germline, CDR1 KGHSH and CDR2 LQKENI. The CDR3 loop reads CASSPSGSDEQYF. CDR3 coding DNA: TGTGCCAGCTCACCCTCGGGGAGCGACGAGCAGTACTTC.

At least ten counts were recorded for this clonotype. The CDR3 region has the DNA TGTGCCAGCAGCTCATCGGCCAGGGAATATGGCTACACCTTC. Protein: CASSSSAREYGYTF. The gene calls are TRBV7-9 and TRBJ1-2, with a possible D match to TRBD1 (5 bases). Germline V CDR1 and CDR2: SEHNR, FQNEAQ (reference sequence). V was shortened by 4 bases and J by 5 bases, with 14 bases between the two germline ends. This CDR3 comprises 14 residues.

This clonotype came up a few times. J is TRBJ1-1 and V is TRBV5-1, with 9 positions matching TRBD1. The CDR3 covers 15 residues. Germline V gene data show CDR1 as SGHRS and CDR2 as YFSETQ. J lost 1 base, V lost 3 bases, and 4 bases had no gene match. CDR3 residues: CASSWWTGANTEAFF. Written as DNA, the CDR3 is TGCGCCAGCAGCTGGTGGACAGGGGCGAACACTGAAGCTTTCTTT.

V usage is TRBV29-1 and J usage is TRBJ2-7; D is possibly TRBD1 (6 bases). This CDR3 spans 11 amino acids. Germline CDR1 is SQVTM and CDR2 is ANQGSEA. V was pared by 4 bases and J by 2 bases, with 6 bases between. The CDR3 DNA reads as TGCAGCGTTGGGGACACCTACGAGCAGTACTTC. Residues: CSVGDTYEQYF.

This clonotype was seen a few times. The rearrangement uses TRBV2 and TRBJ1-2; a weak D match, TRBD1 (6 bases). This CDR3 is 13 amino acids long. Germline CDR1 SNHLY, CDR2 FYNNEI. The V and J ends lost 6 bases and 7 bases respectively, with 15 bases between them. This chain's CDR3 is CASRLDSAVGYTF. Written as DNA, the CDR3 is TGTGCCAGCAGGCTGGACAGCGCCGTTGGCTACACCTTC.

This clonotype was detected ten times or more. The chain carries TRBV7-9 and TRBJ1-5; D is undetermined. The CDR3 is 12 residues long. The germline V gene encodes CDR1 SEHNR and CDR2 FQNEAQ (reference sequence). V lost 2 bases and J 1 base, leaving 0 bases between the germline ends. CDR3 coding DNA: TGTGCCAGCAGCTTAAGCAATCAGCCCCAGCATTTT. This translates into CASSLSNQPQHF.

In this sample, this clonotype turned up a few times. No conserved phenylalanine or tryptophan ends this CDR3, so it is likely a read error. The limits of the CDR3 on the DNA are not certain, so only TCRdb's listed CDR3 is given. The V call is TRBV24-1, the J call TRBJ1-6; the table assigns TRBD1, which was not confirmed against the DNA. CDR1 KGHDR and CDR2 SFDVKD come from the germline V gene. Both ends counted, the CDR3 spans 11 residues. Here the CDR3 reads CATPLWDSRTN.

In this sample, this clonotype turned up a few times. CDR3 loop: CSAEGQGENEQFF. The CDR3 nucleotides are TGCAGTGCTGAGGGACAGGGAGAGAATGAGCAGTTCTTC. The V and J genes are TRBV20-1 and TRBJ2-1; TRBD1 matches at 9 bases. The germline CDR1 and CDR2 sequences are DFQATT and SNEGSKA (reference sequence). V dropped 5 bases and J dropped 7; count of bases not matched to a gene: 6. This CDR3 has 13 residues.

The chain carries TRBV10-3 and TRBJ1-5, with 9 bases fitting TRBD1. Germline-derived CDR1 and CDR2 are ENHRY and SYGVKD. V trimming: 8 bases; J trimming: 4 bases; junction bases outside the gene matches: 6. This CDR3 comprises 14 residues. In DNA form, the CDR3 reads TGTGCCATCTGGACAGGGGCTGGAAATCAGCCCCAGCATTTT. Its protein product is CAIWTGAGNQPQHF.

About this clonotype: With a much larger clone just one base away, this may be a read error. The V and J genes are TRBV24-1 and TRBJ2-3, with 9 positions matching TRBD2. CDR1 is KGHDR, CDR2 SFDVKD, per germline. This CDR3 is 16 amino acids long. The CDR3 DNA reads TGTGCCACCAGTGATTCCCTAGCGGGATACACAGATTCGCAGTATTTT. This codes for CATSDSLAGYTDSQYF.

This clonotype was counted between two and nine times. The rearrangement links TRBV19 to TRBJ1-2; 8 nucleotides agree with TRBD1. Germline CDR1 reads LNHDA; CDR2 reads SQIVND (reference sequence). The CDR3 runs to 15 residues. Trimming removed 7 bases from V and 4 bases from J; junction bases left unmatched: 11. CDR3 DNA sequence: TGTGCCAGTATCCTGACAGGGGACTTCTTCTATGGCTACACCTTC. Translating gives CASILTGDFFYGYTF. Combining the CDR3 with reference TRBV19 and TRBJ1-2 gives the whole variable domain DGGITQSPKYLFRKEGQNVTLSCEQNLNHDAMYWYRQDPGQGLRLIYYSQIVNDFQKGDIAEGYSVSREKKESFPLTVTSAQKNPTAFYLCASILTGDFFYGYTFGSGTRLTVV.

This clonotype was counted at least ten times. The V call is TRBV29-1, the J call TRBJ2-3; the match to TRBD1 covers 11 bases. This CDR3 has 14 amino acids. CDR1 is SQVTM, CDR2 ANQGSEA, per germline. Trimming cost V 7 bases and J 2 bases; bases outside gene matches: 5. The CDR3 region is CSEGQGASTDTQYF. Written as DNA, the CDR3 is TGCAGCGAAGGACAGGGGGCTTCCACAGATACGCAGTATTTT.

At least ten counts were recorded for this clonotype. The chain carries TRBV19 and TRBJ2-2, with no clear D. There are 13 residues in the CDR3. Looked up from germline, CDR1 is LNHDA and CDR2 is SQIVND (reference sequence). V lost 4 bases and J lost 6, with 9 bases in between. CDR3 DNA sequence: TGTGCCAGTAGTACCGAAGGAGCCGGGGAGCTGTTTTTT. It encodes CASSTEGAGELFF.

The table lists this clonotype with a few counts. Written as DNA, the CDR3 is TGTGCCAGCAGTTCCGGAACCAGCGGCGGAACCGGGGAGCTGTTTTTT. Translation: CASSSGTSGGTGELFF. The chain joins TRBV5-4 to TRBJ2-2, with D possibly matching TRBD2 (5 bases). CDR3 length: 16 amino acids. V lost 5 bases to trimming and J lost 5 bases, with 19 bases between them. Germline-derived CDR1 and CDR2 are SGHNT and YYREEE (reference sequence).

This clonotype occurred a few times. The genes are TRBV5-1 and TRBJ1-1; 7 bases line up with TRBD1. CDR3 length equals 16 residues. Germline lookup yields CDR1 SGHRS and CDR2 YFSETQ. With 3 bases clipped from V and 2 bases from J, the junction kept 10 bases outside the gene matches. CDR3 in DNA: TGCGCCAGCAGCTCCCGGCAGGGGGGTAGTAACACTGAAGCTTTCTTT. It yields the protein CASSSRQGGSNTEAFF.

This clonotype has just a few counts. This rearrangement joins TRBV4-1 to TRBJ1-4; 10 nucleotides line up with TRBD1. CDR1 MGHRA and CDR2 YSYEKL come from the germline V gene. Germline trimming cut 4 bases from V and 5 bases from J; bases unmatched to any gene: 4. The CDR3 spans 15 residues. The CDR3 loop is CASSLGQGRNEKLFF. Here the CDR3 DNA reads TGCGCCAGCAGCCTGGGACAGGGGAGGAATGAAAAACTGTTTTTT.

This sequence joins TRBV10-3 and TRBJ1-6; D might be TRBD1 (6 bases). V lost 4 bases and J 6 bases, leaving 16 bases between the germline ends. This CDR3 has 16 residues. The germline gives CDR1 ENHRY, CDR2 SYGVKD. The CDR3 reads CAISANGGGSNSPLHF. CDR3 bases: TGTGCCATCAGTGCCAACGGAGGGGGTAGTAATTCACCCCTCCACTTT.

J is TRBJ1-5 and V is TRBV6-2 or TRBV6-3; D gene uncertain. V lost 2 bases to trimming and J lost 10 bases, with 12 bases between them. The CDR3 is 13 residues long. Germline values: CDR1 MNHEY, CDR2 SVGEGT. Here the CDR3 reads CASSYDGFEPQHF. In nucleotides, the CDR3 is TGTGCCAGCAGTTACGACGGGTTCGAACCCCAGCATTTT.

This clonotype was counted a few times. The chain employs TRBV6-5 and TRBJ2-1; D might be TRBD2 (6 bases). The length of the CDR3 is 16 residues. Trimming cost V 0 bases and J 0 bases, with 9 bases left between them. Looked up from germline, CDR1 is MNHEY and CDR2 is SVGAGI. CDR3 nucleotide sequence: TGTGCCAGCAGTTACTCGAGCGGGTTCTCCTACAATGAGCAGTTCTTC. Translation gives CASSYSSGFSYNEQFF.

This sequence joins TRBV7-3 and TRBJ2-2; the D gene is possibly TRBD1 (6 bases). The V gene lost 5 bases and the J gene lost 1 base, with 8 bases spanning the gap. There are 14 residues in the CDR3. Germline assignment: CDR1 SGHTA and CDR2 FQGTGA. CDR3 sequence (DNA): TGTGCCAGCAGCCCGACAGGGAACACCGGGGAGCTGTTTTTT. It translates to CASSPTGNTGELFF.

This clonotype was counted only a few times. The chain recombines TRBV5-1 with TRBJ2-7; 8 positions match TRBD1. The germline V gene encodes CDR1 SGHRS and CDR2 YFSETQ. The J segment lost 6 bases and the V segment lost 4 bases, leaving 6 bases of the junction unmatched. The CDR3 contains 13 residues. CDR3 DNA sequence: TGCGCCAGCAGCCCAGGACAGGGACGCGAGCAGTACTTC. Amino acid sequence: CASSPGQGREQYF. Filled out from reference TRBV5-1 and TRBJ2-7, the complete variable domain reads KAGVTQTPRYLIKTRGQQVTLSCSPISGHRSVSWYQQTPGQGLQFLFEYFSETQRNKGNFPGRFSGRQFSNSRSEMNVSTLELGDSALYLCASSPGQGREQYFGPGTRLTVT.